The 18 T cell receptor beta chains below all came from one sample that was sequenced in a study of cytomegalovirus exposure and HLA in healthy donors. PCR was performed using 60 Vbeta and 13 Jbeta primers. Clones were sequenced by immunoSEQ multiplex PCR, and TCRdb holds only the in-frame ones, with some missing. Of some 150,000 clones in the sample, 9.7% were seen once. The sequencing input was PBMCs. The receptors come from a man aged 50-59 years in good health and CMV-seronegative.

This clone is a singleton in its sample. V is TRBV7-2 and J is TRBJ2-3; D perhaps matches TRBD2 (6 bases). CDR1 SGHTA and CDR2 FQGNSA come from the germline V gene. Trimming took 5 bases from V and 1 from J, leaving 10 bases between them. The CDR3 runs to 14 residues. The CDR3 bases are TGTGCCAGCAGCCGAATAGCGGGCACAGATACGCAGTATTTT. Translating gives CASSRIAGTDTQYF.

This clone was seen a few times. The chain employs TRBV30 and TRBJ2-5, with D tentatively TRBD1 (6 bases). The CDR3 runs to 14 residues. V shed 2 bases and J shed 0 bases, with 10 bases lying between them. Germline V CDR1 and CDR2: GTSNPN, SVGIG (reference sequence). The CDR3 sequence: CAWSIQGYQETQYF. CDR3 coding DNA: TGTGCCTGGAGTATTCAGGGGTACCAAGAGACCCAGTACTTC.

The chain couples TRBV2 to TRBJ1-5; the match to TRBD1 covers 8 bases. The CDR3 has 15 amino acids. Unmatched junction bases numbered 4, after V lost 4 bases and J lost 2 bases. Per the germline V gene, CDR1 is SNHLY and CDR2 is FYNNEI. The CDR3 spells CASSGDRIGNQPQHF. The CDR3 DNA follows: TGTGCCAGCAGTGGGGACAGGATTGGCAATCAGCCCCAGCATTTT.

V and J are TRBV30 and TRBJ2-2, with TRBD2 as a possible D gene (6 bases). The CDR3 covers 12 residues. Deletions cut 4 bases from V and 11 bases from J, with 14 bases between. Germline values: CDR1 GTSNPN, CDR2 SVGIG (reference sequence). The CDR3 here is CAWTLSGVELFF. DNA of the CDR3: TGTGCCTGGACCCTTTCGGGAGTAGAGCTGTTTTTT.

This sequence joins TRBV6-6 and TRBJ1-1; perhaps TRBD1 as D (6 bases). The CDR3 runs to 15 residues. CDR1 and CDR2 from the germline V gene are MNHNY and SVGAGI (reference sequence). The V end was cut by 5 bases, the J end by 1 base, with 14 bases between. The CDR3 protein is CASSTRQAPNTEAFF. The CDR3 DNA sequence: TGTGCCAGCAGTACCCGACAGGCGCCGAACACTGAAGCTTTCTTT.

The chain recombines TRBV7-2 with TRBJ1-3; D is uncertain. CDR1 is SGHTA and CDR2 is FQGNSA in the germline V gene. V was trimmed by 1 base and J by 0 bases, leaving 7 bases between them. The CDR3 consists of 15 residues. CDR3 sequence: CASSLGSSSGNTIYF. The CDR3 coding sequence is TGTGCCAGCAGCTTAGGTTCCAGCTCTGGAAACACCATATATTTT.

This clone appeared a few times. J is TRBJ1-3 and V is TRBV5-6, with D perhaps matching TRBD1 (5 bases). CDR1 is SGHDT and CDR2 is YYEEEE in the germline V gene. V shed 4 bases and J shed 0 bases, with 11 bases lying between them. There are 15 residues in the CDR3. The CDR3 region is CASSGTPDSGNTIYF. The CDR3 DNA sequence: TGTGCCAGCAGCGGGACTCCTGACTCTGGAAACACCATATATTTT. Based on the CDR3 plus reference TRBV5-6 and TRBJ1-3, the full variable domain is DAGVTQSPTHLIKTRGQQVTLRCSPKSGHDTVSWYQQALGQGPQFIFQYYEEEERQRGNFPDRFSGHQFPNYSSELNVNALLLGDSALYLCASSGTPDSGNTIYFGEGSWLTVV.

This clone has more than one count but fewer than ten. The DNA of the CDR3 is TGTGCCAGCAGCCAGGATCGGGGGGTTGGTTATAGTGGCTACACCTTC. Encoded protein: CASSQDRGVGYSGYTF. The chain carries TRBV4-2 and TRBJ1-2, with a weak D call TRBD1 (5 bases). V dropped 3 bases and J dropped 7 bases, with 21 bases sitting between them. This CDR3 is 16 amino acids long. Per germline, CDR1 LGHNA and CDR2 YNFKEQ.

This clone was counted only a few times. The genes are TRBV28 and TRBJ1-1, with D possibly TRBD1 on 5 matching bases. The CDR3 spans 14 residues. V lost 5 bases, J lost 0 bases, and 10 bases lay in between. Germline loops: CDR1 MDHEN, CDR2 SYDVKM. CDR3 loop: CASSLTGLNTEAFF. The CDR3 DNA is TGTGCCAGCAGTCTTACAGGTTTGAACACTGAAGCTTTCTTT.

This clone showed up just a few times. This chain connects TRBV5-1 to TRBJ2-7, with D possibly matching TRBD1 (6 bases). The CDR3 has 14 residues. V lost 2 bases, J lost 2 bases, and 11 bases lay in between. Germline V gene sequence: CDR1 SGHRS, CDR2 YFSETQ. CDR3 residues: CASSFTGSTYEQYF. Here the CDR3 DNA reads TGCGCCAGCAGCTTCACAGGGTCGACCTACGAGCAGTACTTC.

This clone was seen a handful of times. J is TRBJ2-5 and V is TRBV7-8; 9 nucleotides align to TRBD2. J gave up 1 base and V 2 bases, and 2 bases lay outside the gene matches. This CDR3 region has 15 residues. CDR1 is SGHVS, CDR2 FQNEAQ, per germline. CDR3 coding DNA: TGTGCCAGCAGCTTATCTAGCGGGACCCAAGAGACCCAGTACTTC. As protein: CASSLSSGTQETQYF.

In the case of this clone: Other DNA sequences in this sample translate to the same CDR3. The chain recombines TRBV10-2 with TRBJ2-5, with TRBD1 as a possible D gene (5 bases). The CDR3 is 14 residues long. Per the germline V gene, CDR1 is WSHSY and CDR2 is SAAADI. V lost 2 bases, J lost 2 bases, and 9 bases lay in between. CDR3 loop: CASSEAGRQETQYF. In DNA form, the CDR3 reads TGCGCCAGCAGTGAGGCAGGGCGTCAAGAGACCCAGTACTTC.

This rearrangement joins TRBV10-1 to TRBJ2-3; 8 bases fit TRBD1. CDR1 is WNHNN, CDR2 SYGVQD, per germline (reference sequence). The CDR3 sequence is 16 residues long. The V gene end was trimmed by 3 bases and the J gene end by 3 bases; junction bases not matched to a gene: 8. The CDR3, as DNA: TGCGCCAGCAGTGAAAGCCCCGGGACAGGTACAGATACGCAGTATTTT. Translation gives CASSESPGTGTDTQYF.

The J gene is TRBJ2-7, the V gene TRBV27; weak D call: TRBD2 (6 bases). Per germline, CDR1 MNHEY and CDR2 SMNVEV (reference sequence). CDR3 length: 16 residues. The V end was cut by 2 bases, the J end by 2 bases, with 16 bases between. The CDR3 coding sequence is TGTGCCAGCAGTTTAGGGGCTAGCGCGGTCCCCTACGAGCAGTACTTC. This translates into CASSLGASAVPYEQYF.

The sample holds a few counts of this clone. The chain is built from TRBV7-9 and TRBJ2-7, with a tentative D call TRBD2 (6 bases). V was trimmed by 1 base and J by 9 bases, leaving 16 bases between them. CDR1 is SEHNR and CDR2 is FQNEAQ in the germline V gene (reference sequence). CDR3 length: 14 amino acids. The CDR3 region is CASSLGAAGPRQYF. In DNA, the CDR3 is TGTGCCAGCAGCTTAGGCGCGGCGGGACCCCGGCAGTACTTC.

This clone was counted between two and nine times. The V call is TRBV5-1, the J call TRBJ2-1; 9 nucleotides agree with TRBD2. Germline loops: CDR1 SGHRS, CDR2 YFSETQ. J lost 7 bases, V lost 3 bases, and 14 bases had no gene match. The CDR3 runs to 17 residues. The CDR3 region has the DNA TGCGCCAGCAGCTCTGATATTAGCGGGGGCATACCGAATGAGCAGTTCTTC. Its protein product is CASSSDISGGIPNEQFF.

V and J are TRBV11-2 and TRBJ1-1, with 8 bases fitting TRBD1. With 5 bases clipped from V and 4 bases from J, the junction kept 9 bases outside the gene matches. The CDR3 totals 15 residues. CDR1 SGHAT and CDR2 FQNNGV come from the germline V gene. Written as DNA, the CDR3 is TGTGCCAGCAGCGCCTGGACAGGGAAGGGCACTGAAGCTTTCTTT. Residues: CASSAWTGKGTEAFF.

V usage is TRBV6-5 and J usage is TRBJ1-5; 9 nucleotides agree with TRBD1. Trimming took 2 bases from V and 5 from J; bases not matched to a gene: 4. This CDR3 is built from 15 residues. CDR1 and CDR2 from the germline V gene are MNHEY and SVGAGI. The CDR3 bases are TGTGCCAGCAGTTACGGGACAGGGTACGATCAGCCCCAGCATTTT. Residues: CASSYGTGYDQPQHF.